This entry concerns a single T cell receptor beta chain. Its antigen is unidentified. This record belongs to a study of radiation and T cells in renal cell carcinoma. Study information: Nephrectomy followed 15 Gy stereotactic body radiation by 4 weeks. Study results and limitations: In blood, top tumor clones expanded by 2 weeks, shrinking by 4.

Trimming at V came to 1 base and at J to 6 bases, leaving 8 bases not matched to a gene. CDR3 size: 16 residues. Germline CDR1 reads MDHEN; CDR2 reads SYDVKM. Time point indicated: blood 2 weeks post-SBRT. Specified treatment: 15 Gy SBRT to primary tumor, nephrectomy 4 weeks later. Radiation-treated patients gave blood at baseline, week 2 and week 4. Clear cell pathology was present in this patient's renal cell carcinoma. Using immunoSEQ multiplex PCR, the repertoire was profiled, and TCRdb retains in-frame clones only, with some absent. The sample records some 130,000 clones, about 81% being singletons.

This specimen was blood, taken from a patient whose treatment included radiotherapy and nephrectomy. V gene TRBV28 combines with J gene TRBJ2-1; TRBD1 matches 8 bases. This receptor was obtained from a woman aged 60-75 years with renal cell carcinoma. CDR3 DNA: TGTGCCAGCAGTTTATTCGGACAGGGAAGAGGCAATGAGCAGTTCTTC. Amino acid sequence: CASSLFGQGRGNEQFF.